What follows is one TCR beta chain and its context. Its antigen is not known. Blood was collected, approximately 2.5 ml per donor. Unsorted whole blood yielded the total RNA, with T cells left unselected. The data belong to a study of monozygotic twins with inflammatory bowel disease. Findings and limits, study-wide: Against healthy co-twins, IBD patients had lower TCRbeta diversity (measured by inverse Simpson). Telling different T cell subtypes apart from each other was not possible.

TCRdb re-called the 5' RACE reads and shows each CDR3 protein once, DNA omitted. Its listing shows 40,000 to 45,000 distinct CDR3 sequences. CDR1 is MNHEY, CDR2 SVGAGI, per germline. The CDR3 has 16 residues. This rearrangement joins TRBV6-5 to TRBJ1-5. The source of this sequence is a human donor with ulcerative colitis or Crohn's disease, or a healthy co-twin of an affected twin (not recorded which). Input material: blood. CDR3: CASSYSQGPSNQPQHF.